This T cell receptor (beta chain) was found in a study of CD8+ T cells in alopecia areata. As for the study in general: Those patients who were treated received oral tofacitinib, which was given at 5 to 10 mg twice daily for moderate-to-severe alopecia areata. Scoring of severity for treated patients was based on percentage of affected scalp area.

This clone was seen a few times. Treatment in this sample: oral pan-JAK inhibitor, 5-10 mg twice daily. Individuals with alopecia areata gave both lesional scalp punch biopsies and peripheral blood for collection. This CDR3 spans 12 amino acids. The ends were cut back, 3 bases at V and 8 bases at J, with 13 bases in the middle. Looked up from germline, CDR1 is SQVTM and CDR2 is ANQGSEA. Reverse transcription of extracted RNA yielded cDNA, which provided the sequencing template. Generated by immunoSEQ multiplex PCR, the TCRdb table keeps only in-frame clones and is missing some. The sample holds more than 200,000 clones; approximately 70% are singletons and the top ten take roughly 1.2%.

The source material was CD4+ T cells sorted from blood, sampled at week 44, from a patient treated with tofacitinib. This clonotype was obtained from a human donor with alopecia areata. The gene calls are TRBV29-1 and TRBJ1-2; D is perhaps TRBD1 (5 bases). The CDR3 here is CSVDSGRVGYTF. For the CDR3, the DNA is TGCAGCGTTGATAGTGGCAGGGTGGGCTACACCTTC.